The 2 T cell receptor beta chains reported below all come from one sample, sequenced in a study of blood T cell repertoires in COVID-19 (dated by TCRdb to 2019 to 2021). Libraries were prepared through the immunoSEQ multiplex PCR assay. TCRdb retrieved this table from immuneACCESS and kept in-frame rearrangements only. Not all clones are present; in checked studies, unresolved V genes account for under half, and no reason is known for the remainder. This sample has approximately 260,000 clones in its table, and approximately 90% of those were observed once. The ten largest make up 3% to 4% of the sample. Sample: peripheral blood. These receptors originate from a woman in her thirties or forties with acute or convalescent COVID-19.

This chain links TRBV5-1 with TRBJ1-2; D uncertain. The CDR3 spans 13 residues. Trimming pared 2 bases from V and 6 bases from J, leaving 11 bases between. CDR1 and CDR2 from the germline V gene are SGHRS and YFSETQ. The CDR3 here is CASSLGSEDGYTF. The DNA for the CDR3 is TGCGCCAGCAGCTTAGGCTCGGAGGATGGCTACACCTTC.

The CDR3 loop is CASSLTGGLENTEAFF. The CDR3 DNA reads TGTGCCAGCAGTTTGACAGGGGGCTTAGAGAACACTGAAGCTTTCTTT. This chain links TRBV6-5 with TRBJ1-1; 10 bases fit TRBD1. Losses at the gene ends were 4 bases for V and 1 base for J; bases not matched to a gene: 6. Germline V gene data show CDR1 as MNHEY and CDR2 as SVGAGI. CDR3 size: 16 residues.